The source of this T cell receptor beta chain is a study of OX40 agonist ivuxolimab in advanced cancers. Patients who had autoimmune disease history or got systemic immunosuppression were left out. Here immunoSEQ multiplex PCR was the method, and the copy in TCRdb shows in-frame clones only, minus some. Found here are almost 50,000 clones, 81% of them singletons; the top ten hold about 6.4%. The CDR3 runs 15 residues. V lost 7 bases to trimming and J lost 8 bases, with 22 bases between them. CDR1 and CDR2 (germline): SGHRS, YFSETQ. The chain employs TRBV5-1 and TRBJ2-1; perhaps D is TRBD1 or TRBD2 (5 bases each). The TCR was taken from an adult with an advanced solid tumor such as melanoma, head and neck, liver or kidney cancer. Sequencing was performed on CD4+ or CD8+ T cells sorted from blood, taken in a trial of the OX40 agonist ivuxolimab. The CDR3 DNA sequence: TGCGCCAGCCACCTGTTGGGGGTGGCCACAGATGAGCAGTTCTTC. It translates to CASHLLGVATDEQFF.